This TCR beta chain was found in a study of cytomegalovirus exposure and HLA in healthy donors. With 60 Vbeta and 13 Jbeta primers, the PCR was carried out. Assay: immunoSEQ multiplex PCR; the TCRdb copy retains only in-frame clones and omits some. The table has approximately 85,000 clones, about four fifths seen once; the top ten hold 32%. The CDR3 length is 16 residues. With 4 bases clipped from V and 6 bases from J, the junction kept 12 bases outside the gene matches. In germline, CDR1 is LNHNV, CDR2 YYDKDF (reference sequence). Study-wide results and limits: Sequencing likely generated an artifact that appeared as a cluster of highly shared sequence variants. Productive status was seen about 90% or about 30% of the time for most TCR beta V segments in an earlier analysis. It was taken for granted in presence/absence analyses that sequencing depth across donors was roughly uniform. Reports credit the classifier with highly specific, highly sensitive diagnosis of cytomegalovirus status.

With regard to this clone: Antigen: not known.

This TCR was recovered from a man in his fifties in good health and CMV-seropositive. The sample taken for sequencing was PBMCs. The J gene is TRBJ1-3, the V gene TRBV15, with 7 bases lining up with TRBD1. Here the CDR3 DNA reads TGTGCCACCAGCAATAAGGACAGGACCCTCTCAAACACCATATATTTT. This codes for CATSNKDRTLSNTIYF.